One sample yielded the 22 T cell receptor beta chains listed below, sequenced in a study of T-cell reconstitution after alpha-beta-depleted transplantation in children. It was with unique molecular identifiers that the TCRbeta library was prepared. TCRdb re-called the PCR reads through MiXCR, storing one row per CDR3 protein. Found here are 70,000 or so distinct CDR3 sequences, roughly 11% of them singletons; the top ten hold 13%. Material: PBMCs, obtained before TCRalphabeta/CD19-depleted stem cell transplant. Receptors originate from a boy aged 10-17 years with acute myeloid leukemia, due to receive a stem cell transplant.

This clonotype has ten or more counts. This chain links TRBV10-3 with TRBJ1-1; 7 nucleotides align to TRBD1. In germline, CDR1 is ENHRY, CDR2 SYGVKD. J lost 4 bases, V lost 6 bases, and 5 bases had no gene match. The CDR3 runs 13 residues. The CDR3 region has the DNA TGTGCCATCAGATTGACAGGGACCACTGAAGCTTTCTTT. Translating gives CAIRLTGTTEAFF.

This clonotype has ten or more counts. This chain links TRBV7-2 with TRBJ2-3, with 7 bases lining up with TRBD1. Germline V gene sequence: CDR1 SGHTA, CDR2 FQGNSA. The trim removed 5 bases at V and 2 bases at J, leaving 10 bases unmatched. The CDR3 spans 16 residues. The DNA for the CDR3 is TGTGCCAGCAGCCGACAGACAGGGCCCCCCACAGATACGCAGTATTTT. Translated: CASSRQTGPPTDTQYF.

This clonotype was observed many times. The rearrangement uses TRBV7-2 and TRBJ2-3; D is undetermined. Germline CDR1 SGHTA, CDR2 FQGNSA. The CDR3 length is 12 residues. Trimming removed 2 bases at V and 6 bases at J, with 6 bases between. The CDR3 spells CASSLLIDTQYF. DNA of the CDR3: TGTGCCAGCAGCTTATTGATCGATACGCAGTATTTT.

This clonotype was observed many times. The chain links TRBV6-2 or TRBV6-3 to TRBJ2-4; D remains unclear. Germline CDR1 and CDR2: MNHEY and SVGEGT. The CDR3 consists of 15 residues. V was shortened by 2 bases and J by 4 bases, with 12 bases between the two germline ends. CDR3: CASSYVGQPKNIQYF. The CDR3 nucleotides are TGTGCCAGCAGTTACGTCGGGCAGCCGAAAAACATTCAGTACTTC.

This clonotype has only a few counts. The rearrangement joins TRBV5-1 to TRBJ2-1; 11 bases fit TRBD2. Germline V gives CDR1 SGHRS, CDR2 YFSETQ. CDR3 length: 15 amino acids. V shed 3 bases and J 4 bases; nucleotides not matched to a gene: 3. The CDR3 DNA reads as TGCGCCAGCAGCTCGACTAGCGGGGTATACAATGAGCAGTTCTTC. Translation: CASSSTSGVYNEQFF.

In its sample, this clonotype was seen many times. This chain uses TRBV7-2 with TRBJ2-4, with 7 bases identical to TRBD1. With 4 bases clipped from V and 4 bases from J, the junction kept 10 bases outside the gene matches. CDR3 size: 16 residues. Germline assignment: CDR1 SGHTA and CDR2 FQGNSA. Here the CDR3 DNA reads TGTGCCAGCAGCTCATCGACAGGGTACGCGAAAAACATTCAGTACTTC. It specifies CASSSSTGYAKNIQYF.

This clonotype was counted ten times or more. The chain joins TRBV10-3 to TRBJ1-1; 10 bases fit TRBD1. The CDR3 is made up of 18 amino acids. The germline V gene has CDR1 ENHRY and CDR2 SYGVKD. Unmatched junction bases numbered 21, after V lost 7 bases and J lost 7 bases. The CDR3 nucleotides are TGTGCCATCACCCTGTCCCGGGACAGGGGTCGGTCCGTCGGTGAAGCTTTCTTT. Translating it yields CAITLSRDRGRSVGEAFF.

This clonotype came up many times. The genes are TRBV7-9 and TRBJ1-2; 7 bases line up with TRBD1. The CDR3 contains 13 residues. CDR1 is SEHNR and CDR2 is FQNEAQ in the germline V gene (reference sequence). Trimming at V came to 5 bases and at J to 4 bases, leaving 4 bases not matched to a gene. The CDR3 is CASSLGQVYGYTF. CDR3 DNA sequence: TGTGCCAGCAGCCTAGGACAGGTCTATGGCTACACCTTC.

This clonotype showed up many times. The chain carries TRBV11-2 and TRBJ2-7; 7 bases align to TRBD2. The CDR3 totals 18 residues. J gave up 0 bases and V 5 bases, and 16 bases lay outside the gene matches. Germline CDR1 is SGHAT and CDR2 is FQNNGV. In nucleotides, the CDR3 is TGTGCCAGCAGCCTTACCTCAATTAGCGGGTCGGCCTCCTACGAGCAGTACTTC. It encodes CASSLTSISGSASYEQYF.

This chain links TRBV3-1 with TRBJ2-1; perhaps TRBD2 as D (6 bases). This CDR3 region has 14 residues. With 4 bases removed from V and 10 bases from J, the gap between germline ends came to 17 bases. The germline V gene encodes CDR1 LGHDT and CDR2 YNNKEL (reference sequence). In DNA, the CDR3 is TGTGCCAGCAGCCCACGACCGGGAGCCGTGGAGCAGTTCTTC. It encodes CASSPRPGAVEQFF.

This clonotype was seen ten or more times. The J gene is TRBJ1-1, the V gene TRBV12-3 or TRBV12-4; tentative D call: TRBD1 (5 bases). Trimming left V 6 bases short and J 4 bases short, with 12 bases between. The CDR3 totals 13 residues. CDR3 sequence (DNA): TGTGCCAGCAGCCAGGGATTATCCACTGAAGCTTTCTTT. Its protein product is CASSQGLSTEAFF.

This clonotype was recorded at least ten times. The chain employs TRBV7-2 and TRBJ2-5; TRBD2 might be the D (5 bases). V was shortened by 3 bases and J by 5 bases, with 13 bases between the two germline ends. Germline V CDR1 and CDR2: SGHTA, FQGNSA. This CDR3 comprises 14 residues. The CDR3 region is CASSLASGSETQYF. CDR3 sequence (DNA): TGTGCCAGCAGCTTGGCCAGCGGTTCGGAGACCCAGTACTTC.

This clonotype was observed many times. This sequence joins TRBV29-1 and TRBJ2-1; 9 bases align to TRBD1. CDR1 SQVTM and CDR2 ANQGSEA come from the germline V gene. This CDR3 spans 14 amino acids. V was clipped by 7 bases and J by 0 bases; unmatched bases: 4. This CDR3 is CSAGTGSSYNEQFF. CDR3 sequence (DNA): TGCAGCGCCGGGACAGGGAGCTCCTACAATGAGCAGTTCTTC.

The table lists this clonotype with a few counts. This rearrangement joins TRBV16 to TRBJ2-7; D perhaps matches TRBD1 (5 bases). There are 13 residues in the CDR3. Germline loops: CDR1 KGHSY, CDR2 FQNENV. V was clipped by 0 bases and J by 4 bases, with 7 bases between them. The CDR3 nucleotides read TGTGCCAGCAGCCAATCGCCAGGGTACGAGCAGTACTTC. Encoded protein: CASSQSPGYEQYF.

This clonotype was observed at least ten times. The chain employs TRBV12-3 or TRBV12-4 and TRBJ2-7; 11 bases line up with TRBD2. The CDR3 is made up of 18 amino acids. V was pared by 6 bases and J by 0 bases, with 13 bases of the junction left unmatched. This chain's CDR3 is CASRGLVAGGLSSYEQYF. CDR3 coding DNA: TGTGCCAGCAGGGGGTTGGTAGCGGGAGGGCTAAGCTCCTACGAGCAGTACTTC.

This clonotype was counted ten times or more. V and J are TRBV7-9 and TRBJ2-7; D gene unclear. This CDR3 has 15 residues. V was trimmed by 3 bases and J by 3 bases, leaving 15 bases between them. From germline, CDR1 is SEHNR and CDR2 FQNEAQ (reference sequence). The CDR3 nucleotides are TGTGCCAGCAGCTTTGGGGTCAAGGGCTTCTACGAGCAGTACTTC. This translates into CASSFGVKGFYEQYF.

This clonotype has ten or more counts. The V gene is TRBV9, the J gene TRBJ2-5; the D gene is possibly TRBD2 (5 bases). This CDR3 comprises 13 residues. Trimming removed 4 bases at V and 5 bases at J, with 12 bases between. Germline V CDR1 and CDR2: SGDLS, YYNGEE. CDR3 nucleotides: TGTGCCAGCAGCTCTAGCTTATTTGAGACCCAGTACTTC. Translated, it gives CASSSSLFETQYF.

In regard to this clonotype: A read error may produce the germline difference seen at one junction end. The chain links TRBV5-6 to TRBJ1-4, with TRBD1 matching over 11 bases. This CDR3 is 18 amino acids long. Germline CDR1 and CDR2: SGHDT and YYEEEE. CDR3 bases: TGTGCCAGCAGACGAGGGACAGGGGGAGGGGTGAGTGCGGAAAAACTGTCTTTT. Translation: CASRRGTGGGVSAEKLSF.

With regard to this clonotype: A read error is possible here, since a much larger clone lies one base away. Here the CDR3 reads CASGPGQGLGATDTQYF. CDR3 nucleotide sequence: TGTGCCAGCGGCCCCGGACAGGGATTGGGCGCGACAGATACGCAGTATTTT. The gene calls are TRBV5-6 and TRBJ2-3; 8 nucleotides align to TRBD1. The CDR3 extends over 17 amino acids. Germline CDR1 reads SGHDT; CDR2 reads YYEEEE. Trimming cost V 7 bases and J 3 bases; bases outside gene matches: 16.

CDR3 nucleotides: TGCAGTGCTGCAGGACTAGCGGGAGGGTCCAACGAGCAGTACTTC. This gives the protein CSAAGLAGGSNEQYF. The rearrangement links TRBV20-1 to TRBJ2-7, with 15 bases identical to TRBD2. The germline V gene encodes CDR1 DFQATT and CDR2 SNEGSKA (reference sequence). This CDR3 region has 15 residues. V lost 5 bases, J lost 5 bases, and 7 bases stayed unmatched.

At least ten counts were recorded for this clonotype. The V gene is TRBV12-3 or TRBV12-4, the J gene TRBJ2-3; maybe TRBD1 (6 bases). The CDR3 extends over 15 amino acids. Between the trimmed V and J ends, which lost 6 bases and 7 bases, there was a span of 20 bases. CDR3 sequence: CASRPDPPGTNTQYF. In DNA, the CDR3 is TGTGCCAGCAGACCCGACCCCCCAGGGACAAATACGCAGTATTTT.

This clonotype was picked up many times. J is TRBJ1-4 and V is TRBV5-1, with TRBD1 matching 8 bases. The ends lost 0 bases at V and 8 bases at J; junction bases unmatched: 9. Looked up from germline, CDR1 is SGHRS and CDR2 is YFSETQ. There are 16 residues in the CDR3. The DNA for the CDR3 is TGCGCCAGCAGCTTGGATGGACAGGGAAGATCGGAAAAACTGTTTTTT. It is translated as CASSLDGQGRSEKLFF.